This T cell receptor beta chain was profiled in a study of shared clonotypes between healthy human individuals. Comment on this clone: Its antigen is still unknown. Additional DNA sequences in this sample encode the identical CDR3.

Study outcomes and limitations: Memory subsets generally showed lower estimated richness than naive subsets. Among non-shared clonotypes, generation probabilities were lower than among those shared by all four donors. At large depth, rarefaction still showed sorted-subset sequencing to be incomplete. Roughly 5% of naive CD4 clonotypes were common to four donors.

Generated by immunoSEQ multiplex PCR, the TCRdb table keeps only in-frame clones and is missing some. Of some 2.1 million clones detected, 85% to 95% appear once; the ten largest clones hold 0.13%. The source material was naive CD4+ T cells sorted from blood. Subset here: CD45RA+ positively selected. The clonotype comes from a man younger than 35 in good health.

The CDR3 protein is CASSIRISGANVLTF. DNA for the CDR3: TGTGCCAGTAGTATAAGGATCTCTGGGGCCAACGTCCTGACTTTC. The chain uses TRBV19 and TRBJ2-6; D remains unclear. V was pared by 2 bases and J by 0 bases, with 5 bases between. The CDR3 runs 15 residues. From germline, CDR1 is LNHDA and CDR2 SQIVND (reference sequence).